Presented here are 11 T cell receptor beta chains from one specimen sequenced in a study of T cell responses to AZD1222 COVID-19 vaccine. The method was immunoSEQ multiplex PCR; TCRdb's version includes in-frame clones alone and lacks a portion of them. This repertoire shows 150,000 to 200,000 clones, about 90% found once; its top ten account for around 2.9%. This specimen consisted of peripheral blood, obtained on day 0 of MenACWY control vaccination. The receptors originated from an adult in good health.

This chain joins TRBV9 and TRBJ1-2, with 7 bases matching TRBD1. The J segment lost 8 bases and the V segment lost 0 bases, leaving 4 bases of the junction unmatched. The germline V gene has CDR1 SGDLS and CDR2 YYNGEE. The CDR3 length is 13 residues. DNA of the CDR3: TGTGCCAGCAGCGTAGGACAGGGAGGAGGCTACACCTTC. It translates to CASSVGQGGGYTF.

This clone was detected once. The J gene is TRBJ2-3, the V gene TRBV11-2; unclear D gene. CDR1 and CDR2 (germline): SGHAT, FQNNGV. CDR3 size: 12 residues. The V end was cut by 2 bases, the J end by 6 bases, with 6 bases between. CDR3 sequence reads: CASSLLRDTQYF. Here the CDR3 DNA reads TGTGCCAGCAGCTTATTAAGGGATACGCAGTATTTT.

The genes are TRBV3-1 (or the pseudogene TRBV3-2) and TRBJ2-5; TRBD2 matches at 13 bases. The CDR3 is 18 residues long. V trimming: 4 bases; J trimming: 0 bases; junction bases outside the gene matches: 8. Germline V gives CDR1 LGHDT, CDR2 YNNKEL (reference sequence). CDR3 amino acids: CASSPGTSGTPYQETQYF. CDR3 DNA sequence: TGTGCCAGCAGCCCCGGGACTAGCGGGACTCCTTACCAAGAGACCCAGTACTTC.

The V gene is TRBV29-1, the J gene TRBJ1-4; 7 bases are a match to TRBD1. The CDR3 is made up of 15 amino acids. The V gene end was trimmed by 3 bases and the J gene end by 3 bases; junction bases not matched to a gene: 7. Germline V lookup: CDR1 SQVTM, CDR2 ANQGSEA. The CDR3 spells CSVEAQGEANEKLFF. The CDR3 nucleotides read TGCAGCGTTGAGGCCCAGGGGGAAGCTAATGAAAAACTGTTTTTT.

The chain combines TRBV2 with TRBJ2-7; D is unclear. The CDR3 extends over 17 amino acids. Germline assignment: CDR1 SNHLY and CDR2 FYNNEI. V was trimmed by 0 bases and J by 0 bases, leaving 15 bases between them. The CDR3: CASSEATIALNSYEQYF. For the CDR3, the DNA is TGTGCCAGCAGTGAAGCTACGATAGCCTTGAACTCCTACGAGCAGTACTTC.

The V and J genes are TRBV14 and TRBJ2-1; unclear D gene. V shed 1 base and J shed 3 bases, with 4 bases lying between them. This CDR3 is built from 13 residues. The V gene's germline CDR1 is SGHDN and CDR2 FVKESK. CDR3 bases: TGTGCCAGCAGCCAAGCCCACTACAATGAGCAGTTCTTC. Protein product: CASSQAHYNEQFF. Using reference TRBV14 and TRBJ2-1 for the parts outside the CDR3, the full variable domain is EAGVTQFPSHSVIEKGQTVTLRCDPISGHDNLYWYRRVMGKEIKFLLHFVKESKQDESGMPNNRFLAERTGGTYSTLKVQPAELEDSGVYFCASSQAHYNEQFFGPGTRLTVL.

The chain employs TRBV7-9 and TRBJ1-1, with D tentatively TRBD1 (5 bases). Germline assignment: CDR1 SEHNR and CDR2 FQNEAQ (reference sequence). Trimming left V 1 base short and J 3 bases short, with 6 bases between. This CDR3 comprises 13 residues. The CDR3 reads CASSLGGDTEAFF. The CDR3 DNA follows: TGTGCCAGCAGCTTAGGGGGGGACACTGAAGCTTTCTTT.

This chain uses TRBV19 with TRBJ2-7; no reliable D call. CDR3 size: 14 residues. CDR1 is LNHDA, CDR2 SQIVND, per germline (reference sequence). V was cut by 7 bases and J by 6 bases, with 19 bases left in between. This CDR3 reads CASNSGPNPSEQYF. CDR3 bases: TGTGCCAGTAATTCCGGGCCGAATCCCTCCGAGCAGTACTTC.

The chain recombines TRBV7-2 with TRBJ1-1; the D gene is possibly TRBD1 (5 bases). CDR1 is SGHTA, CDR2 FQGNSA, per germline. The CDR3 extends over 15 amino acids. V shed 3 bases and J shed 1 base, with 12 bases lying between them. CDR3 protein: CASSFGGGGNTEAFF. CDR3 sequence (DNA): TGTGCCAGCAGCTTCGGGGGGGGAGGGAACACTGAAGCTTTCTTT.

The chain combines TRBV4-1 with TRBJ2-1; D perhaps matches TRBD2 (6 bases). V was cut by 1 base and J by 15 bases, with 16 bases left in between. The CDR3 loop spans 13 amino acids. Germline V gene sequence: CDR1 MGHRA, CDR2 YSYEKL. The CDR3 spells CASSQANLASVFF. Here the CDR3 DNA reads TGCGCCAGCAGCCAAGCCAATCTAGCGTCGGTGTTCTTC.

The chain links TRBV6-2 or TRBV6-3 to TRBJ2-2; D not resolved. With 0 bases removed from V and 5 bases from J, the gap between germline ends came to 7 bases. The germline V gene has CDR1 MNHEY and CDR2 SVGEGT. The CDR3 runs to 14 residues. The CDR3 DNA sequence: TGTGCCAGCAGTTACTCGATGGGGACCGGGGAGCTGTTTTTT. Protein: CASSYSMGTGELFF.